The 19 T cell receptor beta chains reported below all come from one sample, sequenced in a study of graft-versus-host responses after intestinal transplantation. The data were produced by immunoSEQ multiplex PCR, yet TCRdb's version contains in-frame clones alone and is incomplete. The sample includes roughly 100,000 clones, 85% to 95% seen only once; the top ten take around 0.07%. The antigens for these receptors are not known. The sequencing used unstimulated CD8+ T cells sorted from spleen or lymph node cells, collected before transplant. These receptors came from a human donor who was the organ donor for an intestinal transplant.

The chain employs TRBV19 and TRBJ1-5, with 8 positions matching TRBD1. The CDR3 sequence is 16 residues long. Trimming cost V 10 bases and J 5 bases; bases outside gene matches: 16. Germline V lookup: CDR1 LNHDA, CDR2 SQIVND (reference sequence). The CDR3 DNA is TGTGCCACAATGAAGGACAGGGTTCGGAAGGATCAGCCCCAGCATTTT. This gives the protein CATMKDRVRKDQPQHF.

The chain employs TRBV10-3 and TRBJ1-3, with a possible D match to TRBD1 (5 bases). V was shortened by 7 bases and J by 5 bases, with 9 bases between the two germline ends. CDR1 is ENHRY, CDR2 SYGVKD, per germline. This CDR3 has 12 residues. For the CDR3, the DNA is TGTGCCATCAAACGGACACGAAACACCATATATTTT. As protein: CAIKRTRNTIYF.

V gene TRBV11-2 combines with J gene TRBJ2-5; TRBD2 might be the D (6 bases). V lost 2 bases and J lost 2, with 15 bases in between. This CDR3 region has 16 residues. Per germline, CDR1 SGHAT and CDR2 FQNNGV. This chain's CDR3 is CASSLFAIAVQETQYF. The CDR3 DNA follows: TGTGCCAGCAGCTTATTCGCCATAGCGGTTCAAGAGACCCAGTACTTC.

The chain employs TRBV19 and TRBJ2-1; D uncertain. CDR3 length: 13 amino acids. Trimming left V 3 bases short and J 6 bases short, with 9 bases between. Looked up from germline, CDR1 is LNHDA and CDR2 is SQIVND (reference sequence). Written as DNA, the CDR3 is TGTGCCAGTAGTATGAGTCTTCTCAATGAGCAGTTCTTC. As protein: CASSMSLLNEQFF.

The chain combines TRBV5-1 with TRBJ2-5; D possibly corresponds to TRBD2 (6 bases). The germline gives CDR1 SGHRS, CDR2 YFSETQ. The CDR3 consists of 16 residues. V lost 0 bases to trimming and J lost 5 bases, with 17 bases between them. The CDR3 here is CASSLVWDSQRETQYF. The CDR3 coding sequence is TGCGCCAGCAGCTTGGTTTGGGACTCCCAACGCGAGACCCAGTACTTC.

The rearrangement uses TRBV5-1 and TRBJ1-1; D is perhaps TRBD1 (6 bases). The CDR3 is 14 amino acids. CDR1 is SGHRS and CDR2 is YFSETQ in the germline V gene. V shed 2 bases and J shed 4 bases, with 12 bases lying between them. The CDR3 bases are TGCGCCAGCAGCTTACAGGGTTTAAGCACTGAAGCTTTCTTT. Translating it yields CASSLQGLSTEAFF.

This chain joins TRBV9 and TRBJ2-5; the D gene is possibly TRBD1 (6 bases). The CDR3 spans 17 residues. Germline V gene data show CDR1 as SGDLS and CDR2 as YYNGEE. Trimming shortened V by 6 bases and J by 1 base, and 22 bases separated the two germline ends. The CDR3 is CASNDIIRKDSQETQYF. The DNA for the CDR3 is TGTGCCAGCAATGATATCATACGTAAGGACAGCCAAGAGACCCAGTACTTC.

This sequence joins TRBV6-1 and TRBJ2-2, with D possibly being TRBD1 (6 bases). The CDR3 is made up of 13 amino acids. Germline V CDR1 and CDR2: MNHNS, SASEGT. Trimming took 10 bases from V and 1 from J, leaving 10 bases between them. CDR3 sequence: CATPDRNTGELFF. CDR3 DNA sequence: TGTGCCACTCCGGACAGGAACACCGGGGAGCTGTTTTTT.

The chain couples TRBV5-6 to TRBJ1-1, with a weak D call TRBD1 (6 bases). The germline gives CDR1 SGHDT, CDR2 YYEEEE. The CDR3 spans 14 residues. Trimming pared 3 bases from V and 8 bases from J, leaving 17 bases between. The CDR3 loop reads CASSWLTGYVEAFF. The CDR3 nucleotides are TGTGCCAGCAGCTGGTTAACAGGGTACGTCGAAGCTTTCTTT.

J is TRBJ2-2 and V is TRBV6-6, with D perhaps TRBD2 (7 bases). The CDR3 sequence is 16 residues long. V lost 6 bases to trimming and J lost 7 bases, with 21 bases between them. The germline V gene has CDR1 MNHNY and CDR2 SVGAGI (reference sequence). CDR3: CASRPPVGGRGGELFF. As DNA, the CDR3 is TGTGCCAGCAGGCCTCCGGTGGGGGGGCGAGGCGGGGAGCTGTTTTTT.

This chain links TRBV13 with TRBJ1-1; 10 nucleotides agree with TRBD1. The V segment lost 0 bases and the J segment 3 bases; nucleotides outside the gene matches: 16. Germline loops: CDR1 PRHDT, CDR2 FYEKMQ (reference sequence). The CDR3 runs to 20 residues. CDR3 in amino acids: CASSLGDRGWRSPTDTEAFF. For the CDR3, the DNA is TGTGCCAGCAGCTTAGGGGACAGGGGGTGGAGGAGTCCCACGGACACTGAAGCTTTCTTT.

The genes are TRBV6-5 and TRBJ2-1, with 13 bases fitting TRBD2. The V and J ends lost 7 bases and 6 bases, in that order; junction bases with no gene match: 3. The germline CDR1 and CDR2 sequences are MNHEY and SVGAGI. This CDR3 has 14 residues. The CDR3 region has the DNA TGTGCCAGCACCAGACTAGCGGGAGGCAATGAGCAGTTCTTC. This translates into CASTRLAGGNEQFF.

The chain uses TRBV28 and TRBJ2-7, with D possibly TRBD2 on 5 matching bases. Germline lookup yields CDR1 MDHEN and CDR2 SYDVKM. The CDR3 runs to 13 residues. Trimming cost V 3 bases and J 2 bases, with 8 bases left between them. The CDR3 here is CASSFVGTYEQYF. CDR3 nucleotides: TGTGCCAGCAGTTTTGTCGGGACCTACGAGCAGTACTTC.

The chain links TRBV5-6 to TRBJ1-1, with 8 nucleotides matching TRBD1. After removal of 3 bases from V and 11 bases from J, the junction contained 21 bases not matched to a gene. This CDR3 region has 17 residues. Per germline, CDR1 SGHDT and CDR2 YYEEEE. The DNA of the CDR3 is TGTGCCAGCAGCTCCACCGCAAATAAGAACAGGGGGTATGGGGCTTTCTTT. Protein sequence: CASSSTANKNRGYGAFF.

The chain joins TRBV7-2 to TRBJ1-2; 8 positions match TRBD1. Germline V lookup: CDR1 SGHTA, CDR2 FQGNSA. This CDR3 is built from 14 residues. Trimming at V came to 6 bases and at J to 5 bases, leaving 8 bases not matched to a gene. The CDR3 region has the DNA TGTGCCAGCAGATACAGGGGGTCGGGTTATGGCTACACCTTC. Protein: CASRYRGSGYGYTF.

The chain carries TRBV27 and TRBJ1-1; a weak D match, TRBD1 (5 bases). The length of the CDR3 is 14 residues. Deletions cut 6 bases from V and 4 bases from J, with 15 bases between. CDR1 and CDR2 from the germline V gene are MNHEY and SMNVEV (reference sequence). This CDR3 reads CASSVRERGTEAFF. Here the CDR3 DNA reads TGTGCCAGCAGCGTAAGGGAAAGGGGCACTGAAGCTTTCTTT.

This chain connects TRBV6-5 to TRBJ2-7; 10 bases match TRBD2. The CDR3 sequence is 15 residues long. CDR1 and CDR2 (germline): MNHEY, SVGAGI. V was pared by 8 bases and J by 5 bases, with 12 bases of the junction left unmatched. CDR3 nucleotide sequence: TGTGCCAGCCGGAAAGATAGCGGGGGGTTGGACGAGCAGTACTTC. Amino acids: CASRKDSGGLDEQYF.

V is TRBV28 and J is TRBJ2-3, with TRBD2 matching 8 bases. In germline, CDR1 is MDHEN, CDR2 SYDVKM. Unmatched junction bases numbered 5, after V lost 3 bases and J lost 0 bases. The CDR3 runs 16 residues. This CDR3 is CASSLSGRASTDTQYF. The CDR3 DNA is TGTGCCAGCAGTTTGTCCGGGAGGGCTAGCACAGATACGCAGTATTTT.

This chain joins TRBV9 and TRBJ2-7, with TRBD1 matching over 9 bases. The germline V gene encodes CDR1 SGDLS and CDR2 YYNGEE. With 4 bases clipped from V and 2 bases from J, the junction kept 4 bases outside the gene matches. This CDR3 has 14 residues. This CDR3 reads CASSPGQGTYEQYF. The CDR3 bases are TGTGCCAGCAGCCCCGGACAGGGGACCTACGAGCAGTACTTC.